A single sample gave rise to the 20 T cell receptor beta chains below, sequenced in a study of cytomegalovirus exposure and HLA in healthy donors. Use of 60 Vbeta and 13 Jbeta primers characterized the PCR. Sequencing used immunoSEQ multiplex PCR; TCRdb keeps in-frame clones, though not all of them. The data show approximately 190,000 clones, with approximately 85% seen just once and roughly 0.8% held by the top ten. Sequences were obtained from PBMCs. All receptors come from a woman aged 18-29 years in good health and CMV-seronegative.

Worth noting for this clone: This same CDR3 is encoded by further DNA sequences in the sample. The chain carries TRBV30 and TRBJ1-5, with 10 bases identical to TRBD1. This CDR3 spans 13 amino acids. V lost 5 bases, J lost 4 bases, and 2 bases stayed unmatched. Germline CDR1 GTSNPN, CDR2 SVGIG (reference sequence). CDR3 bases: TGTGCCTGGGGACAGGGGGGAAATCAGCCCCAGCATTTT. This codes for CAWGQGGNQPQHF.

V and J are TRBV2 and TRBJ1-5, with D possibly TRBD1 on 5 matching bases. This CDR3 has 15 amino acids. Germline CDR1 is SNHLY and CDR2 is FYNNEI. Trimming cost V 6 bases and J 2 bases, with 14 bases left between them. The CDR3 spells CASRKPGLGNQPQHF. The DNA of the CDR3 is TGTGCCAGCAGAAAGCCAGGGTTAGGCAATCAGCCCCAGCATTTT. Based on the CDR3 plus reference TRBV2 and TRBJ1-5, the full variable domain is EPEVTQTPSHQVTQMGQEVILRCVPISNHLYFYWYRQILGQKVEFLVSFYNNEISEKSEIFDDQFSVERPDGSNFTLKIRSTKLEDSAMYFCASRKPGLGNQPQHFGDGTRLSIL.

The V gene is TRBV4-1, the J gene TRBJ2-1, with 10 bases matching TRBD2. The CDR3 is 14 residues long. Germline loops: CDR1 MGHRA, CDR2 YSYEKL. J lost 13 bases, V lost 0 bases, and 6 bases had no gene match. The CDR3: CASSQDLAGGPQFF. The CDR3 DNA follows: TGCGCCAGCAGCCAAGATTTAGCGGGGGGCCCTCAGTTCTTC.

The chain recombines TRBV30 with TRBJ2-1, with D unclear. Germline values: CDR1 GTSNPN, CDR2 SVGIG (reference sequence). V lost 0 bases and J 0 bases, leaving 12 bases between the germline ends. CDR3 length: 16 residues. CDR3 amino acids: CAWSVYLTSSYNEQFF. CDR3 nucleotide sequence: TGTGCCTGGAGTGTATACCTCACGAGCTCCTACAATGAGCAGTTCTTC.

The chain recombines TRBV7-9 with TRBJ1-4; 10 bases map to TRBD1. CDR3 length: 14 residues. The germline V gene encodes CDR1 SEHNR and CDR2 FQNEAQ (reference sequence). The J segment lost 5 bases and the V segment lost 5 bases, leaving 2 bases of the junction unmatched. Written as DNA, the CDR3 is TGTGCCAGCAGCCCGGACAGGGGGAATGAAAAACTGTTTTTT. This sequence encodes CASSPDRGNEKLFF.

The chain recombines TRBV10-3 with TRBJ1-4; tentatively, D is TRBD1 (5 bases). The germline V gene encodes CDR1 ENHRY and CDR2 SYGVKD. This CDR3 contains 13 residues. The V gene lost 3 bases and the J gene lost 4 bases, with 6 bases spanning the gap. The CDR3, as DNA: TGTGCCATCAGTGAAAGGGGTAATGAAAAACTGTTTTTT. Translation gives CAISERGNEKLFF.

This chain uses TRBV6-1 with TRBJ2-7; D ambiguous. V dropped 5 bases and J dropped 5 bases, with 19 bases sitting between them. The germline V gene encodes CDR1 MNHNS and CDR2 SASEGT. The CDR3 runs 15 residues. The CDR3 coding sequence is TGTGCCAGCAGTTCCCAGGAATCAGGTATCAACGAGCAGTACTTC. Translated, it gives CASSSQESGINEQYF.

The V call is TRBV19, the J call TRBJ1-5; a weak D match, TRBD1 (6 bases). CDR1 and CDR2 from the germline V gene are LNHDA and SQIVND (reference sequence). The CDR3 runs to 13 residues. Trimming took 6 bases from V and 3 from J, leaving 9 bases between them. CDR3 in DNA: TGTGCCAGTAGCGGACAGAACAATCAGCCCCAGCATTTT. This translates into CASSGQNNQPQHF. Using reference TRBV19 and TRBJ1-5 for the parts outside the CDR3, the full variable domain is DGGITQSPKYLFRKEGQNVTLSCEQNLNHDAMYWYRQDPGQGLRLIYYSQIVNDFQKGDIAEGYSVSREKKESFPLTVTSAQKNPTAFYLCASSGQNNQPQHFGDGTRLSIL.

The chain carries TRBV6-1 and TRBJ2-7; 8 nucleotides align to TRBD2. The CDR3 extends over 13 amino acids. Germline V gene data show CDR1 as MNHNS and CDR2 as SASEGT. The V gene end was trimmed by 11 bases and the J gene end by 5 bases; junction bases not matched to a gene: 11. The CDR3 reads CAGSGTRPHEQYF. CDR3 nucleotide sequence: TGTGCCGGTTCCGGGACTAGGCCCCACGAGCAGTACTTC.

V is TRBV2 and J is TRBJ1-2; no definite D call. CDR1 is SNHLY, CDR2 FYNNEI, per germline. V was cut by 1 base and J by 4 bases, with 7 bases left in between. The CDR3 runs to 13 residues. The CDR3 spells CASSEETSYGYTF. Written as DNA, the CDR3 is TGTGCCAGCAGTGAAGAGACATCCTATGGCTACACCTTC.

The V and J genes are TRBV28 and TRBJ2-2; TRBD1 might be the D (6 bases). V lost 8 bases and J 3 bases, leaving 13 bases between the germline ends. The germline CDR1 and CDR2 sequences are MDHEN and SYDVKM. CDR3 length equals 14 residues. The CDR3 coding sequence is TGTGCCAGCCACGAGGACAGAGACACCGGGGAGCTGTTTTTT. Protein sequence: CASHEDRDTGELFF. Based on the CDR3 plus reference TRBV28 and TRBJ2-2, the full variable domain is DVKVTQSSRYLVKRTGEKVFLECVQDMDHENMFWYRQDPGLGLRLIYFSYDVKMKEKGDIPEGYSVSREKKERFSLILESASTNQTSMYLCASHEDRDTGELFFGEGSRLTVL.

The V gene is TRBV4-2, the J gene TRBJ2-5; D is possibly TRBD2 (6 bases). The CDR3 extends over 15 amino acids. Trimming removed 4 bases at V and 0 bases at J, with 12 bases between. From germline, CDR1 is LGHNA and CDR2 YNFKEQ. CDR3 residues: CASSLGRENQETQYF. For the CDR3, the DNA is TGTGCCAGCAGCCTCGGCCGGGAGAACCAAGAGACCCAGTACTTC.

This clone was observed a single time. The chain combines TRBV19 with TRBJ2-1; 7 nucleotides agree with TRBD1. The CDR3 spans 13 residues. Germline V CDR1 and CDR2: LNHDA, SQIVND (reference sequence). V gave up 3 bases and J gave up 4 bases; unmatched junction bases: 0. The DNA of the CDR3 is TGTGCCAGTAGTATGGGACAGTACAATGAGCAGTTCTTC. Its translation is CASSMGQYNEQFF.

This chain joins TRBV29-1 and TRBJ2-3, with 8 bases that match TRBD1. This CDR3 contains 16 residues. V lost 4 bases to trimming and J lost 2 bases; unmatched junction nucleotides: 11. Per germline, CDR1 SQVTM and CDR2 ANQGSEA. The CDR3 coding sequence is TGCAGCGTTGGGGGGACAGACAGGGGAGACACAGATACGCAGTATTTT. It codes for CSVGGTDRGDTDTQYF.

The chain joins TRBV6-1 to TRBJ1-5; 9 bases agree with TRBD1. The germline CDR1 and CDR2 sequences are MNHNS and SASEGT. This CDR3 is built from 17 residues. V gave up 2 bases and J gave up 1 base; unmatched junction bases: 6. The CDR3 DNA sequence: TGTGCCAGCAGTGAATTGGGACAGGGACTGAGCAATCAGCCCCAGCATTTT. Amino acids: CASSELGQGLSNQPQHF.

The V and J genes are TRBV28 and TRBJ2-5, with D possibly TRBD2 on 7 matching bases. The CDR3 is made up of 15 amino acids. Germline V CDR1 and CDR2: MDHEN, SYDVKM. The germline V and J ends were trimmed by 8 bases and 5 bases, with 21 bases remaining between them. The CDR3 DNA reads TGTGCCAGCGGGGGGGCAGGGACACTTTCCGAGACCCAGTACTTC. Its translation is CASGGAGTLSETQYF.

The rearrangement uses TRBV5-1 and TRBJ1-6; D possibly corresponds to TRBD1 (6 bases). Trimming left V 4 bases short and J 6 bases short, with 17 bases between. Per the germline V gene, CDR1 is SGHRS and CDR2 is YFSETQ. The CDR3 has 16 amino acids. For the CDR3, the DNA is TGCGCCAGCAGCCTGGGACACCATAGCGGTAATTCACCCCTCCACTTT. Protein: CASSLGHHSGNSPLHF.

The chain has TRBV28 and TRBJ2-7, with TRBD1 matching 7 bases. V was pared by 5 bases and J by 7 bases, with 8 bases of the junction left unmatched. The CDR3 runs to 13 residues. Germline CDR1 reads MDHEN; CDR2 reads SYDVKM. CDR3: CASSPDRVREQYF. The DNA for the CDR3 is TGTGCCAGCAGTCCCGACAGGGTACGGGAGCAGTACTTC.

DNA of the CDR3: TGTGCCAGCAGCCCCGGAGGGGCGAGACAAGAGACCCAGTACTTC. The encoded protein is CASSPGGARQETQYF. The rearrangement links TRBV7-3 to TRBJ2-5; tentatively, D is TRBD2 (6 bases). This CDR3 is 15 amino acids long. The V end lost 5 bases, the J end lost 2 bases, and 15 bases lay between the germline ends. Germline V gene data show CDR1 as SGHTA and CDR2 as FQGTGA.

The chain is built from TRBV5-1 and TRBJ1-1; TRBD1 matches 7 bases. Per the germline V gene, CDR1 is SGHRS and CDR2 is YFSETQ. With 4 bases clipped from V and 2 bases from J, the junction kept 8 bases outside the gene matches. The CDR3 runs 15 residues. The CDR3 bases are TGCGCCAGCAGCCACCCGACAGGGAGTAACACTGAAGCTTTCTTT. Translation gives CASSHPTGSNTEAFF. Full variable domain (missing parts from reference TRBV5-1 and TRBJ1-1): KAGVTQTPRYLIKTRGQQVTLSCSPISGHRSVSWYQQTPGQGLQFLFEYFSETQRNKGNFPGRFSGRQFSNSRSEMNVSTLELGDSALYLCASSHPTGSNTEAFFGQGTRLTVV.